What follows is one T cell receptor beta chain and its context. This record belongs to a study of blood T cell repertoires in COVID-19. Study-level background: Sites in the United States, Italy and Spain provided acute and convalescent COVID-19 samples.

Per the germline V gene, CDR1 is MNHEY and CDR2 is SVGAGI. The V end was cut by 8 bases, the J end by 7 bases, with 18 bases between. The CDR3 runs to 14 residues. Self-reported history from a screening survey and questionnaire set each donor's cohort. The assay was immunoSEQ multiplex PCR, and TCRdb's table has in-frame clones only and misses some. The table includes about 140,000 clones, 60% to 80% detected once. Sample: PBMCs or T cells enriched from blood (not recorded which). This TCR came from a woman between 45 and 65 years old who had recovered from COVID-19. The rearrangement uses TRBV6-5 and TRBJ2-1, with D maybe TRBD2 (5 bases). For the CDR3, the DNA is TGTGCCAGCCGCCAGGCGGGTAGTTCAAATGAGCAGTTCTTC. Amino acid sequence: CASRQAGSSNEQFF.